This TCR beta chain comes out of a study of blood T cell repertoires in COVID-19. On the study more broadly: Spain, Italy and the United States supplied samples that represented acute and convalescent COVID-19. PBMCs, B-cell-depleted T cells, or T cells provided the cDNA or gDNA that made up the material.

The germline V gene has CDR1 DFQATT and CDR2 SNEGSKA (reference sequence). CDR3 length: 16 amino acids. Between the trimmed V and J ends, which lost 3 bases and 1 base, there was a span of 16 bases. Methods used by the authors: Counts of nucleated cells, estimated from reference gene primer amplification, were obtained. Clones were sequenced by immunoSEQ multiplex PCR, and TCRdb holds only the in-frame ones, with some missing. V and J calls plus clone size are reproduced from that table; the DNA served to infer D and trimming. The sample yields 80,000 to 100,000 clones, more than 75% seen once. Sequencing was carried out using peripheral blood. This TCR was sampled from a human donor in a cohort sampled during active COVID-19. The rearrangement joins TRBV20-1 to TRBJ1-3; TRBD1 might be the D (5 bases). CDR3 amino acids: CSASSSGAVSGNTIYF. CDR3 coding DNA: TGCAGTGCTAGTTCGAGTGGGGCGGTATCTGGAAACACCATATATTTT.